Listed below are T cell receptor beta chains from one sample, sequenced in a study of T-cell reconstitution after alpha-beta-depleted transplantation in children. Each CDR3 protein is one row after TCRdb ran MiXCR on the PCR reads. In the table there are about 460,000 distinct CDR3 sequences, around 13% of which are singletons. Here the sequenced sample was PBMCs from the stem cell graft donor, taken from the stem cell graft. These receptors came from a human donor who donated a stem cell graft to a child with combined immunodeficiency. The CDR3 runs from the conserved cysteine through the conserved F or W. The D gene is left open where the match is weak. Some rows have no size entry. The others give once, few or many, or a class for an expanded clone.

>TRBJ2-1|TRBV20-1|TRBD1|.
TGCAGTGCTAGACCGGGACAGGGTACGGGGGAGCAGTTCTTC
CSARPGQGTGEQFF
>TRBJ2-3|TRBV20-1|TRBD2|.
TGCAGTGCAAACAGCGGGAGGGCTAGCACAGATACGCAGTATTTT
CSANSGRASTDTQYF
>TRBJ2-7|TRBV12-3/TRBV12-4|TRBD1|.
TGTGCCAGCGCCCCTACCGGGACAGGGGATTACGAGCAGTACTTC
CASAPTGTGDYEQYF
>TRBJ2-1|TRBV20-1|TRBD1|many
TGCAGTGCTCCGGACAGGAGCTCCTACAATGAGCAGTTCTTC
CSAPDRSSYNEQFF
>TRBJ2-6|TRBV12-3/TRBV12-4|.|.
TGTGCCAGCACCCCGTGGGGAGGCCCTGGGGCCAACGTCCTGACTTTC
CASTPWGGPGANVLTF
>TRBJ2-1|TRBV20-1|.|many
TGCAGTGCCCCTGGTCGGCCTGAGCAGTTCTTC
CSAPGRPEQFF
>TRBJ2-3|TRBV27|TRBD2|.
TGTGCCAGCAGTTTCTCACTAGCGGGGGCCTCAGATACGCAGTATTTT
CASSFSLAGASDTQYF
>TRBJ2-1|TRBV2|.|few
TGTGCCAGCGGCGACAGGGGAGGGAATGAGCAGTTCTTC
CASGDRGGNEQFF
>TRBJ2-3|TRBV20-1|.|few
TGCAGTGCTTCCGGGGGATTCGCAGATACGCAGTATTTT
CSASGGFADTQYF
>TRBJ2-5|TRBV25-1|.|few
TGTGCCAGCAGTGAAACGCGGGTTATGGTAGAGACCCAGTACTTC
CASSETRVMVETQYF
>TRBJ2-7|TRBV4-3|TRBD2|.
TGCGCCAGCAGCCAAGATGGGACTAGCGATTACGAGCAGTACTTC
CASSQDGTSDYEQYF
>TRBJ2-3|TRBV6-2/TRBV6-3|.|.
TGTGCCAGCGCCCTGGGGGACGACTCTAGCACAGATACGCAGTATTTT
CASALGDDSSTDTQYF
>TRBJ2-3|TRBV4-3|.|many
TGCGCCAGCAGCCAATCGAGGGGAGATACGCAGTATTTT
CASSQSRGDTQYF
>TRBJ2-5|TRBV27|.|.
TGTGCCAGCAGTCTCTTTTACTTCCAAGAGACCCAGTACTTC
CASSLFYFQETQYF
>TRBJ2-1|TRBV5-5|.|.
TGTGCCAGCAGCTTGTTGTTCAACTACAATGAGCAGTTCTTC
CASSLLFNYNEQFF
>TRBJ2-3|TRBV18|TRBD2|few
TGTGCCAGCTCACCAAGCCTAGCGGGGGTTACAGATACGCAGTATTTT
CASSPSLAGVTDTQYF
>TRBJ2-2|TRBV6-2/TRBV6-3|.|.
TGTGCCAGCAGTTACCTAGGACTTAGAGCCGGGGAGCTGTTTTTT
CASSYLGLRAGELFF
>TRBJ2-1|TRBV5-1|.|few
TGCGCCAGCAGCTTGGGGGCCCAGCCCGGACACAATGAGCAGTTCTTC
CASSLGAQPGHNEQFF
>TRBJ2-1|TRBV4-3|.|many
TGCGCCAGCAGCCAAGATGAGGAGCCCTCCTACAATGAGCAGTTCTTC
CASSQDEEPSYNEQFF
>TRBJ1-1|TRBV4-2|.|few
TGTGCCAGCAGCCAAGATAATGCACCGGAAGCTTTCTTT
CASSQDNAPEAFF
>TRBJ1-2|TRBV12-3/TRBV12-4|.|few
TGTGCCAGCAGTTTAGCGGGTCTATCGGGTGGCTACACCTTC
CASSLAGLSGGYTF
>TRBJ2-7|TRBV12-3/TRBV12-4|TRBD2|.
TGTGCCAGCAGTTCCCTAGCTAGCGGGGGCTCCTACGAGCAGTACTTC
CASSSLASGGSYEQYF
>TRBJ2-2|TRBV5-6|.|few
TGTGCCAGCAGTGTGGGGGCGGATACCGGGGAGCTGTTTTTT
CASSVGADTGELFF
>TRBJ2-3|TRBV4-3|TRBD2|many
TGCGCCAGCAGCCTGCAGGTAGCGGGAGGGCCGAGAGATACGCAGTATTTT
CASSLQVAGGPRDTQYF
>TRBJ2-5|TRBV6-2/TRBV6-3|.|many
TGTGCCAGCAGTTACATTAGTTACCAGTACTTC
CASSYISYQYF
>TRBJ1-2|TRBV3-1|TRBD1|many
TGTGCCAGCAGCCAAAGGTTCGGGACAGCGGTAGGCTACACCTTC
CASSQRFGTAVGYTF
>TRBJ2-7|TRBV7-9|TRBD1|many
TGTGCCAGCAGCGGGGACAGCTACGAGCAGTACTTC
CASSGDSYEQYF
>TRBJ1-1|TRBV4-3|.|.
TGCGCCAGCAGCCAAGATAACAGGATGAGGATTGGAGCTTTCTTT
CASSQDNRMRIGAFF
>TRBJ2-1|TRBV9|TRBD2|few
TGTGCCAGCAGCGTAGGCGGGGGGCACTACAATGAGCAGTTCTTC
CASSVGGGHYNEQFF
>TRBJ1-6|TRBV6-1|.|few
TGTGCCAGCAGCCTCGGGAGTAGGAATTCACCCCTCCACTTT
CASSLGSRNSPLHF